The 32 T cell receptor beta chains below were found in one sample sequenced in a study of cytomegalovirus exposure and HLA in healthy donors. The PCR was carried out with 60 Vbeta primers and 13 Jbeta primers. The data were produced by immunoSEQ multiplex PCR, yet TCRdb's version contains in-frame clones alone and is incomplete. This sample has around 150,000 clones, with 88% found just once. The sample was PBMCs. The origin of the receptors is a woman aged 35 to 49 in good health and CMV-seronegative.

The chain employs TRBV7-9 and TRBJ2-5, with D tentatively TRBD2 (5 bases). In germline, CDR1 is SEHNR, CDR2 FQNEAQ (reference sequence). There are 13 residues in the CDR3. Deletions cut 3 bases from V and 5 bases from J, with 10 bases between. The CDR3 here is CASSLGRPETQYF. DNA for the CDR3: TGTGCCAGCAGCTTGGGGAGACCGGAGACCCAGTACTTC.

This sequence joins TRBV30 and TRBJ1-5, with D unclear. Germline V gene data show CDR1 as GTSNPN and CDR2 as SVGIG (reference sequence). V was shortened by 3 bases and J by 9 bases, with 12 bases between the two germline ends. This CDR3 spans 12 amino acids. The CDR3 loop is CAWSLQTGPQHF. CDR3 nucleotide sequence: TGTGCCTGGAGCTTACAGACCGGGCCCCAGCATTTT.

This sequence joins TRBV4-1 and TRBJ2-2; TRBD1 agrees at 9 bases. Germline V gives CDR1 MGHRA, CDR2 YSYEKL. CDR3 length: 17 amino acids. J was trimmed by 6 bases and V by 4 bases; bases with no gene match: 12. CDR3 nucleotides: TGCGCCAGCAGCCTAGCCACAGGGGGCTTTGGGCCCGGGGAGCTGTTTTTT. Translated, it gives CASSLATGGFGPGELFF.

This chain joins TRBV7-7 and TRBJ2-2, with TRBD1 identical over 7 bases. Germline trimming cut 5 bases from V and 2 bases from J; bases unmatched to any gene: 8. There are 16 residues in the CDR3. Germline V gene sequence: CDR1 SSHAT, CDR2 FNYEAQ (reference sequence). DNA of the CDR3: TGTGCCAGCAGCACGACGACAGGGACCAACACCGGGGAGCTGTTTTTT. Protein sequence: CASSTTTGTNTGELFF.

The rearrangement uses TRBV28 and TRBJ2-7; D gene uncertain. The CDR3 consists of 13 residues. CDR1 is MDHEN and CDR2 is SYDVKM in the germline V gene. V was clipped by 3 bases and J by 2 bases, with 8 bases between them. This CDR3 is CASSFMATYEQYF. CDR3 in DNA: TGTGCCAGCAGTTTCATGGCCACCTACGAGCAGTACTTC. Based on the CDR3 plus reference TRBV28 and TRBJ2-7, the full variable domain is DVKVTQSSRYLVKRTGEKVFLECVQDMDHENMFWYRQDPGLGLRLIYFSYDVKMKEKGDIPEGYSVSREKKERFSLILESASTNQTSMYLCASSFMATYEQYFGPGTRLTVT.

V usage is TRBV27 and J usage is TRBJ2-1, with 11 bases aligning to TRBD2. The V gene's germline CDR1 is MNHEY and CDR2 SMNVEV (reference sequence). The CDR3 is 15 amino acids. With V trimmed by 7 bases and J by 5 bases, 7 bases remained unmatched. The CDR3 spells CASTAGTSGNNEQFF. CDR3 coding DNA: TGTGCCAGCACCGCCGGGACTAGCGGAAACAATGAGCAGTTCTTC.

This clone was counted a single time. The chain has TRBV7-9 and TRBJ1-1; TRBD1 matches at 10 bases. Germline V gives CDR1 SEHNR, CDR2 FQNEAQ (reference sequence). This CDR3 region has 17 residues. V lost 4 bases, J lost 10 bases, and 18 bases stayed unmatched. DNA of the CDR3: TGTGCCAGCAGCTCGCGCGCAACGGGGGACAGGGGCATGTTAGCTTTCTTT. Protein product: CASSSRATGDRGMLAFF.

The chain carries TRBV30 and TRBJ1-3; possibly TRBD1 for D (5 bases). CDR3 length equals 14 residues. Germline V gives CDR1 GTSNPN, CDR2 SVGIG (reference sequence). Trimming stripped 3 bases from V and 7 bases from J, with 16 bases between. CDR3 in amino acids: CAWRDNQPWNTIYF. For the CDR3, the DNA is TGTGCCTGGAGGGACAATCAACCGTGGAACACCATATATTTT.

The chain couples TRBV10-1 to TRBJ1-5; the match to TRBD1 covers 8 bases. The length of the CDR3 is 15 residues. Germline CDR1 WNHNN, CDR2 SYGVQD (reference sequence). Trimming removed 3 bases from V and 7 bases from J; junction bases left unmatched: 8. CDR3 amino acids: CASSDSGGDTQPQHF. DNA of the CDR3: TGCGCCAGCAGTGATTCAGGGGGCGACACCCAGCCCCAGCATTTT.

This chain connects TRBV5-8 to TRBJ2-1; D possibly corresponds to TRBD2 (6 bases). The CDR3 is 13 amino acids. The germline CDR1 and CDR2 sequences are SGHTS and YDEGEE. Trimming shortened V by 2 bases and J by 6 bases, and 9 bases separated the two germline ends. The CDR3 nucleotides are TGTGCCAGCAGCTTTGCCGGGGGCAATGAGCAGTTCTTC. Translated, it gives CASSFAGGNEQFF.

To note about this clone: At one of its ends the junction is not consistent with the germline gene, which may arise from a read error. V usage is TRBV7-9 and J usage is TRBJ1-1; a possible D gene is TRBD1 (5 bases). There are 10 residues in the CDR3. Germline CDR1 SEHNR, CDR2 FQNEAQ (reference sequence). The CDR3 DNA follows: TGTGCCAGCAGCGCCCTGACAGAGAACTTT. It yields the protein CASSALTENF. Full variable domain (rest looked up from reference TRBV7-9 and TRBJ1-1): DTGVSQNPRHKITKRGQNVTFRCDPISEHNRLYWYRQTLGQGPEFLTYFQNEAQLEKSRLLSDRFSAERPKGSFSTLEIQRTEQGDSAMYLCASSALTENFGQGTRLTVV.

The J gene is TRBJ2-5, the V gene TRBV5-1, with D unresolved. The J call is in doubt because the DNA end fits TRBJ2-7 better. CDR1 and CDR2 from the germline V gene are SGHRS and YFSETQ. This CDR3 is built from 12 residues. The CDR3 nucleotides read TGCGCCAGCAGCTTATCCACCTACGAGCAGTACTTC. Its translation is CASSLSTYEQYF.

This clone is a singleton in its sample. The chain is built from TRBV4-2 and TRBJ2-1; the D gene is possibly TRBD2 (6 bases). The CDR3 has 15 amino acids. V lost 1 base to trimming and J lost 7 bases, with 14 bases between them. Germline V gene lookup returns CDR1 LGHNA and CDR2 YNFKEQ. CDR3 loop: CASSQGAGSRNEQFF. In nucleotides, the CDR3 is TGTGCCAGCAGCCAAGGGGCGGGGTCGAGGAATGAGCAGTTCTTC.

The gene calls are TRBV11-2 and TRBJ2-7; 8 bases map to TRBD1. CDR1 and CDR2 from the germline V gene are SGHAT and FQNNGV. The CDR3 length is 14 residues. Germline trimming cut 5 bases from V and 2 bases from J; bases unmatched to any gene: 5. The CDR3 reads CASSPTTGAYEQYF. The CDR3 DNA reads TGTGCCAGCAGCCCCACGACAGGGGCCTACGAGCAGTACTTC. The entire variable domain, with the rest obtained from reference TRBV11-2 and TRBJ2-7, is as follows: EAGVAQSPRYKIIEKRQSVAFWCNPISGHATLYWYQQILGQGPKLLIQFQNNGVVDDSQLPKDRFSAERLKGVDSTLKIQPAKLEDSAVYLCASSPTTGAYEQYFGPGTRLTVT.

The chain recombines TRBV28 with TRBJ1-1; D possibly corresponds to TRBD1 (6 bases). The CDR3 extends over 15 amino acids. The V gene's germline CDR1 is MDHEN and CDR2 SYDVKM. With 5 bases removed from V and 5 bases from J, the gap between germline ends came to 18 bases. CDR3 in amino acids: CASSAVQGRGTEAFF. The CDR3 DNA reads as TGTGCCAGCAGTGCGGTACAGGGAAGGGGGACTGAAGCTTTCTTT.

J is TRBJ1-2 and V is TRBV28, with 8 bases aligning to TRBD1. V dropped 4 bases and J dropped 8; count of bases not matched to a gene: 3. Germline V gene lookup returns CDR1 MDHEN and CDR2 SYDVKM. The CDR3 has 12 residues. CDR3 loop: CASSSGGLGYTF. Here the CDR3 DNA reads TGTGCCAGCAGTTCAGGGGGCCTCGGCTACACCTTC.

The chain couples TRBV5-1 to TRBJ1-3; possibly TRBD1 for D (6 bases). CDR3 length: 14 amino acids. The V end was cut by 4 bases, the J end by 2 bases, with 10 bases between. The V gene's germline CDR1 is SGHRS and CDR2 YFSETQ. The chain's CDR3 is CASSPGQPGNTIYF. The CDR3 region has the DNA TGCGCCAGCAGCCCTGGACAGCCTGGAAACACCATATATTTT. Based on the CDR3 plus reference TRBV5-1 and TRBJ1-3, the full variable domain is KAGVTQTPRYLIKTRGQQVTLSCSPISGHRSVSWYQQTPGQGLQFLFEYFSETQRNKGNFPGRFSGRQFSNSRSEMNVSTLELGDSALYLCASSPGQPGNTIYFGEGSWLTVV.

The chain links TRBV4-1 to TRBJ2-3; D might be TRBD2 (5 bases). CDR3 size: 16 residues. The ends were cut back, 0 bases at V and 2 bases at J, with 12 bases in the middle. From germline, CDR1 is MGHRA and CDR2 YSYEKL. The CDR3 spells CASSQERGGYTDTQYF. CDR3 DNA: TGCGCCAGCAGCCAAGAACGCGGAGGCTACACAGATACGCAGTATTTT.

The chain recombines TRBV10-3 with TRBJ1-4; D unresolved. Trimming shortened V by 0 bases and J by 5 bases, and 4 bases separated the two germline ends. Germline loops: CDR1 ENHRY, CDR2 SYGVKD. The CDR3 is 13 residues long. In nucleotides, the CDR3 is TGTGCCATCAGTGAGTCCTACAATGAAAAACTGTTTTTT. Translation gives CAISESYNEKLFF.

V and J are TRBV19 and TRBJ1-2; 7 bases map to TRBD1. In germline, CDR1 is LNHDA, CDR2 SQIVND (reference sequence). With V trimmed by 5 bases and J by 0 bases, 3 bases remained unmatched. The CDR3 has 14 residues. CDR3 protein: CASSAQGANYGYTF. As DNA, the CDR3 is TGTGCCAGTAGTGCTCAGGGGGCTAACTATGGCTACACCTTC.

The J gene is TRBJ2-5, the V gene TRBV6-5; D unclear. The V gene lost 0 bases and the J gene lost 4 bases, with 6 bases spanning the gap. The CDR3 spans 13 residues. The germline gives CDR1 MNHEY, CDR2 SVGAGI. The chain's CDR3 is CASSYSPRETQYF. The CDR3, as DNA: TGTGCCAGCAGTTACTCCCCCCGAGAGACCCAGTACTTC.

The rearrangement links TRBV2 to TRBJ2-3; 8 bases match TRBD2. The CDR3 has 16 amino acids. Germline loops: CDR1 SNHLY, CDR2 FYNNEI. V shed 5 bases, J shed 5 bases, and the junction held 12 bases outside the gene matches. The CDR3 loop reads CASSREGEGTGDTQYF. The CDR3, as DNA: TGTGCCAGCAGTCGGGAGGGGGAGGGCACGGGAGATACGCAGTATTTT.

The rearrangement uses TRBV27 and TRBJ1-3; D unresolved. The CDR3 loop spans 17 amino acids. V gave up 5 bases and J gave up 0 bases, with 17 bases separating them. The germline CDR1 and CDR2 sequences are MNHEY and SMNVEV (reference sequence). The CDR3 sequence is CASSQVAPGSSGNTIYF. The CDR3 DNA reads as TGTGCCAGCAGTCAAGTAGCTCCGGGGTCCTCTGGAAACACCATATATTTT.

V and J are TRBV5-5 and TRBJ2-7; 9 bases match TRBD1. The CDR3 loop spans 13 amino acids. V dropped 5 bases and J dropped 2; count of bases not matched to a gene: 2. Germline CDR1 is SGHKS and CDR2 is YYEKEE (reference sequence). This CDR3 reads CASRGQGAYEQYF. CDR3 nucleotides: TGTGCCAGCAGGGGACAGGGCGCCTACGAGCAGTACTTC.

The J gene is TRBJ2-7, the V gene TRBV6-5; TRBD2 matches 10 bases. The CDR3 runs 14 residues. Germline V gives CDR1 MNHEY, CDR2 SVGAGI. V shed 5 bases, J shed 2 bases, and the junction held 3 bases outside the gene matches. CDR3 DNA: TGTGCCAGCAGTCCCCTAGCGGGAGCCTACGAGCAGTACTTC. This codes for CASSPLAGAYEQYF.

This clone was seen once. The rearrangement links TRBV5-4 to TRBJ2-7; 11 positions agree with TRBD2. The V gene end was trimmed by 4 bases and the J gene end by 0 bases; junction bases not matched to a gene: 6. The CDR3 spans 16 residues. Per the germline V gene, CDR1 is SGHNT and CDR2 is YYREEE (reference sequence). Here the CDR3 DNA reads TGTGCCAGCAGCCGAGGACTAGCGGGTAGCTCCTACGAGCAGTACTTC. Amino acid sequence: CASSRGLAGSSYEQYF.

V is TRBV2 and J is TRBJ1-1, with D perhaps matching TRBD1 (5 bases). The V end lost 5 bases, the J end lost 1 base, and 11 bases lay between the germline ends. The CDR3 is 14 residues long. CDR1 SNHLY and CDR2 FYNNEI come from the germline V gene. The CDR3 DNA is TGTGCCAGCAGTTCCTGGGGCGAGAACACTGAAGCTTTCTTT. Its protein is CASSSWGENTEAFF. Full variable domain (missing parts from reference TRBV2 and TRBJ1-1): EPEVTQTPSHQVTQMGQEVILRCVPISNHLYFYWYRQILGQKVEFLVSFYNNEISEKSEIFDDQFSVERPDGSNFTLKIRSTKLEDSAMYFCASSSWGENTEAFFGQGTRLTVV.

This rearrangement joins TRBV4-1 to TRBJ1-2, with 7 bases identical to TRBD1. This CDR3 has 13 residues. In germline, CDR1 is MGHRA, CDR2 YSYEKL. The V gene end was trimmed by 6 bases and the J gene end by 6 bases; junction bases not matched to a gene: 7. CDR3 sequence: CASRLTGSDGYTF. The CDR3 DNA follows: TGCGCCAGCAGACTGACAGGGTCGGATGGCTACACCTTC.

The chain recombines TRBV6-5 with TRBJ1-2, with D unclear. V shed 2 bases and J shed 3 bases, with 10 bases lying between them. The CDR3 has 14 amino acids. Germline V gene lookup returns CDR1 MNHEY and CDR2 SVGAGI. CDR3 sequence reads: CASSYRGFDYGYTF. The CDR3 DNA sequence: TGTGCCAGCAGTTACAGAGGTTTTGACTATGGCTACACCTTC.

This clone appeared a single time. Other DNA variants within this sample encode the same CDR3. This rearrangement joins TRBV7-6 to TRBJ2-5; D possibly corresponds to TRBD1 (5 bases). The length of the CDR3 is 15 residues. The V and J ends lost 0 bases and 1 base respectively, with 9 bases between them. The germline V gene encodes CDR1 SGHVS and CDR2 FNYEAQ. The CDR3 is CASSLALTGQETQYF. As DNA, the CDR3 is TGTGCCAGCAGCTTAGCGCTAACAGGCCAAGAGACCCAGTACTTC.

The chain joins TRBV10-1 to TRBJ2-1; 9 nucleotides match TRBD2. Germline lookup yields CDR1 WNHNN and CDR2 SYGVQD (reference sequence). The CDR3 is 17 amino acids. V lost 8 bases and J lost 5; bases outside the gene matches: 16. For the CDR3, the DNA is TGCGCCAGCGAGAAGGGTAGCGGGAGTGGTATGGACAATGAGCAGTTCTTC. The encoded protein is CASEKGSGSGMDNEQFF.

The rearrangement joins TRBV21-1 to TRBJ2-5; TRBD1 is the table's D call and was not checked against the DNA. TRBV21-1 is a documented pseudogene. The CDR3 length is 19 residues. CDR3: CASTSPDGTGYEWEETQYF. The CDR3 nucleotides read TGTGCCAGCACCTCCCCAGACGGGACAGGGTATGAGTGGGAAGAGACCCAGTACTTC.